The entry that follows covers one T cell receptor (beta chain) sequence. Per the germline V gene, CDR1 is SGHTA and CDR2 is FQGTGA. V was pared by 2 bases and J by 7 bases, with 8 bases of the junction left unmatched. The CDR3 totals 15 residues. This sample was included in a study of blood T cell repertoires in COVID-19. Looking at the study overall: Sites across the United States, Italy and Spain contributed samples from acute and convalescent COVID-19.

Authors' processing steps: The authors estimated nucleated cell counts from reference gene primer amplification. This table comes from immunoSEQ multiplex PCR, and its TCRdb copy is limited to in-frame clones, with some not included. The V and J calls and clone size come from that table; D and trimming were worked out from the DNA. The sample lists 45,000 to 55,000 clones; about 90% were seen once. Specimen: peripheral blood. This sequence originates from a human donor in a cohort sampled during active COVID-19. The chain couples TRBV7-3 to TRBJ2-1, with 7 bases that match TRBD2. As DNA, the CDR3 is TGTGCCAGCAGCTTAGGCGGGAGCTCTTTGAATGAGCAGTTCTTC. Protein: CASSLGGSSLNEQFF.